The rows below give T cell receptor beta chains drawn from one sample of a study of identifying expanded T cells in peripheral blood. Repertoires were generated with immunoSEQ multiplex PCR, while TCRdb's copy carries only in-frame clones and drops some. The sample yields about 120,000 clones, about four fifths seen once. Sample: blood. Source of these receptors: a person between 18 and 75 years old in good health. Each CDR3 is given with its conserved first and last residue. The order of the fields is D gene, V gene, J gene, clone size, CDR3 DNA, CDR3 protein. The D gene is left open where the match is weak. The size entry is marked missing in some rows and otherwise reads once, few, many or a size class.

NA,TRBV11-2,TRBJ2-2,NA,TGTGCCAGCAGCATATCGCAATCCGGGGAGCTGTTTTTT,CASSISQSGELFF
NA,TRBV19,TRBJ1-5,NA,TGTGCCACTGGACAGTACAATCAGCCCCAGCATTTT,CATGQYNQPQHF
TRBD1,TRBV5-4,TRBJ2-7,once,TGTGCCAGCAGCTTGGGCAGGGGGCTTAGCGAGCAGTACTTC,CASSLGRGLSEQYF
NA,TRBV7-9,TRBJ1-4,NA,TGTGCCAGCAGCCAGGGGAGGGAGACTAATGAAAAACTGTTTTTT,CASSQGRETNEKLFF
TRBD1,TRBV2,TRBJ2-3,NA,TGTGCCAGCAGTGAAGAAACGCCCCTGTCTTTTACAGGGGACGGAGATACGCAGTATTTT,CASSEETPLSFTGDGDTQYF
NA,TRBV5-1,TRBJ2-1,NA,TGCGCCAGCAGCTTGGATTGGCGCGGGGTTGATGAGCAGTTCTTC,CASSLDWRGVDEQFF
NA,TRBV5-6,TRBJ2-7,NA,TGTGCCAGCAGCTTGGCTGACTACTACGAGCAGTACTTC,CASSLADYYEQYF
NA,TRBV6-5,TRBJ1-2,once,TGTGCCAGCAGTTACAGGGCCAACTATGGCTACACCTTC,CASSYRANYGYTF
NA,TRBV14,TRBJ1-6,NA,TGTGCCAGCGGGTCCCAATTCGGGTCACCCCTCCACTTT,CASGSQFGSPLHF
NA,TRBV19,TRBJ1-2,NA,TGTGCCAGTTCCGTCCCCTGGACTATAGAGGAGATTGGCTACACCTTC,CASSVPWTIEEIGYTF
NA,TRBV30,TRBJ2-5,NA,TGTGCCTGGAGTGTAACTCTCGGGGGCGGTACGGGGACCCAGTACTTC,CAWSVTLGGGTGTQYF
TRBD2,TRBV6-5,TRBJ2-7,NA,TGTGCCAGCAGTGGACTAGCGGGGTCCTCCTACGAGCAGTACTTC,CASSGLAGSSYEQYF
NA,TRBV19,TRBJ1-1,NA,TGTGCCAGTAGTATAGTGCGGGGACTGAACACTGAAGCTTTCTTT,CASSIVRGLNTEAFF
NA,TRBV11-2,TRBJ2-1,NA,TGTGCCAGCAGCTTAGATGGGGGCATGGTCTTC,CASSLDGGMVF
NA,TRBV7-2,TRBJ2-1,NA,TGTGCCAGCAGCTTAATTAACCCTCCGGGGAATGAGCAGTTCTTC,CASSLINPPGNEQFF
NA,TRBV6-5,TRBJ2-7,NA,TGTGCCAGCAGTTACTCCTCCCCGAGACACTACGAGCAGTACTTC,CASSYSSPRHYEQYF
TRBD1,TRBV19,TRBJ1-4,NA,TGTGCCAGTAGACCTCTCGGGACAGGGGTTCCTACTAATGAAAAACTGTTTTTT,CASRPLGTGVPTNEKLFF
NA,TRBV6-6,TRBJ1-6,NA,TGTGCCAGCAGTTACTCAGGTTCACGGTCACCCCTCCACTTT,CASSYSGSRSPLHF
TRBD1,TRBV18,TRBJ2-3,once,TGTGCCAGCTCACCAATCGGGACAGGGTGGGGCACAGATACGCAGTATTTT,CASSPIGTGWGTDTQYF
NA,TRBV6-1,TRBJ1-2,once,TGTGCCAGCTCGGGAGGAGGCTATGGCTACACCTTC,CASSGGGYGYTF
NA,TRBV2,TRBJ2-5,NA,TGTGCCAGCAGTGAACAAGGACAGAGCCAAGAGACCCAGTACTTC,CASSEQGQSQETQYF
NA,TRBV2,TRBJ1-2,NA,TGTGCCAGCAGGTTATCAGGTCTGCGTGGGTATGGCTACACCTTC,CASRLSGLRGYGYTF
NA,TRBV9,TRBJ1-5,NA,TGTGCCAGCAGCGTAGCGGGGGCCAGCAATCAGCCCCAGCATTTT,CASSVAGASNQPQHF
NA,TRBV2,TRBJ1-5,NA,TGTGCCAGCAAGGGGGAGGGGAACAATCAGCCCCAGCATTTT,CASKGEGNNQPQHF
NA,TRBV11-2,TRBJ1-2,NA,TGTGCCAGCAGAGGAACCAGGGAGCGGCTTTATGGCTACACCTTC,CASRGTRERLYGYTF
NA,TRBV4-1,TRBJ1-4,NA,TGCGCCAGCAGCCAAGTCGGTCATAATGAAAAACTGTTTTTT,CASSQVGHNEKLFF
NA,TRBV6-6,TRBJ1-1,NA,TGTGCCAGCAAAAATCATAACGAAGCTTTCTTT,CASKNHNEAFF
TRBD2,TRBV27,TRBJ2-1,NA,TGTGCCAGCAGCACCCTCCCTAGCGGGGGGTTTGTTGAGCAGTTCTTC,CASSTLPSGGFVEQFF
TRBD1,TRBV19,TRBJ1-2,NA,TGTGCCAGTAGCCCCCGGGACAGGGCTGGCTACACCTTC,CASSPRDRAGYTF
TRBD1,TRBV30,TRBJ1-2,NA,TGTGCCAGCCCCCAGGGGGCAGGAAACTATGGCTACACCTTC,CASPQGAGNYGYTF
NA,TRBV7-9,TRBJ2-1,NA,TGTGCCAGCAGCACGGCGGGACAGAGCTCCTACAATGAGCAGTTCTTC,CASSTAGQSSYNEQFF
NA,TRBV6-6,TRBJ1-1,NA,TGTGCCAGCAGTTATTCCTGGACAGAGAACACTGAAGCTTTCTTT,CASSYSWTENTEAFF
TRBD1,TRBV18,TRBJ1-5,NA,TGTGCCAGCTCATTACAGGGGAACAATCAGCCCCAGCATTTT,CASSLQGNNQPQHF
TRBD1,TRBV18,TRBJ2-7,NA,TGTGCCAGCTCCTCCAGGGACAGGGGGAACGAGCAGTACTTC,CASSSRDRGNEQYF
NA,TRBV7-2,TRBJ2-3,NA,TGTGCCAGCAGCGCCAGGGTCCCAACGCAGTATTTT,CASSARVPTQYF
TRBD1,TRBV30,TRBJ1-6,NA,TGTGCCTGGGCGACAGGGCATAATTCACCCCTCCACTTT,CAWATGHNSPLHF
NA,TRBV7-2,TRBJ2-4,NA,TGTGCCAGCAGCTTAGTTACAGGAGGGAACATTCAGTACTTC,CASSLVTGGNIQYF
TRBD1,TRBV25-1,TRBJ2-5,once,TGTGCCAGCAGGTCCTTAACAGGGGGGCCTCAAGAGACCCAGTACTTC,CASRSLTGGPQETQYF
TRBD1,TRBV4-1,TRBJ2-1,NA,TGCGCCAGCAGCCAAGGTCAACAGGGGTGGGAGCAGTTCTTC,CASSQGQQGWEQFF
NA,TRBV30,TRBJ1-1,few,TGTGCCTCAAAGGGACTGAAGAACACTGAAGCTTTCTTT,CASKGLKNTEAFF
NA,TRBV5-6,TRBJ1-2,once,TGTGCCAGCAGCTTGATCGGGGGGGATACTAACTATGGCTACACCTTC,CASSLIGGDTNYGYTF
NA,TRBV18,TRBJ1-1,NA,TGTGCCAGCTCACTCTCCACGAACACTGAAGCTTTCTTT,CASSLSTNTEAFF
NA,TRBV7-9,TRBJ1-2,NA,TGTGCCAGCAGCTTAAGGGGAAAAGGATTCTATGGCTACACCTTC,CASSLRGKGFYGYTF
NA,TRBV10-3,TRBJ2-7,NA,TGTGCCATCAATGAGGGACCCTACGAGCAGTACTTC,CAINEGPYEQYF
NA,TRBV7-2,TRBJ2-6,NA,TGTGCCAGCAGCTACACTAACCCCGGCGGCGCTGGGGCCAACGTCCTGACTTTC,CASSYTNPGGAGANVLTF
TRBD2,TRBV13,TRBJ2-3,NA,TGTGCCAGCAGCTTAGGGTTCAGCGGGGGCAGTTCAGATACGCAGTATTTT,CASSLGFSGGSSDTQYF